Shown below are 10 T cell receptor beta chains from a single sample sequenced in a study of cytomegalovirus exposure and HLA in healthy donors. PCR involved 60 Vbeta and 13 Jbeta primers. The protocol was immunoSEQ multiplex PCR, while the TCRdb copy is restricted to in-frame clones and leaves out a portion. The sample shows roughly 150,000 clones, around 75% of them seen only once. The sequencing sample was made of PBMCs. The receptors derive from a woman between 40 and 55 years old in good health and CMV-seronegative.

CDR3 DNA: TGTGCCAGTAAAACTAGCTCCTACGAGCAGTACTTC. As protein: CASKTSSYEQYF. The chain uses TRBV28 and TRBJ2-7, with a tentative D call TRBD2 (5 bases). CDR3 length: 12 residues. The germline V gene encodes CDR1 MDHEN and CDR2 SYDVKM. V lost 9 bases and J lost 0, with 9 bases in between.

The J gene is TRBJ1-1, the V gene TRBV18, with D hard to call. Germline V lookup: CDR1 KGHSH, CDR2 LQKENI. V was cut by 1 base and J by 7 bases, with 10 bases left in between. The CDR3 extends over 13 amino acids. In nucleotides, the CDR3 is TGTGCCAGCTCACCACAACCGGGGTATGAAGCTTTCTTT. It is translated as CASSPQPGYEAFF.

V usage is TRBV11-3 and J usage is TRBJ2-3, with D tentatively TRBD2 (7 bases). With 5 bases removed from V and 0 bases from J, the gap between germline ends came to 9 bases. CDR1 SGHNT and CDR2 YENEEA come from the germline V gene. The CDR3 runs 14 residues. Here the CDR3 reads CASSAGASTDTQYF. The DNA for the CDR3 is TGTGCCAGCAGCGCGGGGGCGAGCACAGATACGCAGTATTTT.

The V call is TRBV6-1, the J call TRBJ1-6; a possible D gene is TRBD1 (6 bases). Germline assignment: CDR1 MNHNS and CDR2 SASEGT. Trimming stripped 6 bases from V and 2 bases from J, with 8 bases between. The CDR3 runs 14 residues. In DNA form, the CDR3 reads TGTGCCAGCAGAGGGGGTACCTATAATTCACCCCTCCACTTT. Its translation is CASRGGTYNSPLHF.

The chain has TRBV6-1 and TRBJ2-1; 14 positions agree with TRBD2. With 4 bases clipped from V and 9 bases from J, the junction kept 5 bases outside the gene matches. Germline values: CDR1 MNHNS, CDR2 SASEGT. The CDR3 is 15 amino acids. CDR3 amino acids: CASSAGTSGSLEQFF. In DNA, the CDR3 is TGTGCCAGCAGTGCCGGGACTAGCGGGAGTCTTGAGCAGTTCTTC.

This chain connects TRBV19 to TRBJ2-7, with TRBD1 as a possible D gene (5 bases). Trimming stripped 1 base from V and 3 bases from J, with 10 bases between. The CDR3 spans 14 residues. Germline CDR1 reads LNHDA; CDR2 reads SQIVND (reference sequence). The CDR3 nucleotides read TGTGCCAGTAGTATAGGGGCAGGGAACTACGAGCAGTACTTC. Amino acids: CASSIGAGNYEQYF.

This clone came up a few times. The junction does not match germline at one end; this may be a read error. The chain carries TRBV7-9 and TRBJ1-1; 9 bases map to TRBD1. Per germline, CDR1 SEHNR and CDR2 FQNEAQ (reference sequence). The CDR3 runs to 16 residues. The CDR3 DNA is TGTTCCAGCAGCTTAATGGTAGGACAGGGGAGTACTGAAGCTTTCTTT. Translation gives CSSSLMVGQGSTEAFF.

The CDR3 reads CASSLEGQGQPQHF. As DNA, the CDR3 is TGCGCCAGCAGCTTGGAGGGACAGGGGCAGCCCCAGCATTTT. This chain links TRBV5-1 with TRBJ1-5; TRBD1 matches 10 bases. With V trimmed by 0 bases and J by 7 bases, 1 base remained unmatched. Germline V gene sequence: CDR1 SGHRS, CDR2 YFSETQ. This CDR3 comprises 14 residues. The full variable domain, with the rest looked up from reference TRBV5-1 and TRBJ1-5, is KAGVTQTPRYLIKTRGQQVTLSCSPISGHRSVSWYQQTPGQGLQFLFEYFSETQRNKGNFPGRFSGRQFSNSRSEMNVSTLELGDSALYLCASSLEGQGQPQHFGDGTRLSIL.

This chain connects TRBV27 to TRBJ1-5; 10 nucleotides match TRBD1. V was clipped by 11 bases and J by 0 bases; unmatched bases: 19. The CDR3 length is 19 residues. Germline V gives CDR1 MNHEY, CDR2 SMNVEV (reference sequence). CDR3 DNA sequence: TGTGCCCTCCGACCAGTGTGGGGACAGGGGACTTATAGCAATCAGCCCCAGCATTTT. Its translation: CALRPVWGQGTYSNQPQHF.

In this sample, this clone turned up a few times. The J gene is TRBJ2-1, the V gene TRBV6-5; 7 bases match TRBD2. The V and J ends lost 4 bases and 5 bases, in that order; junction bases with no gene match: 5. CDR3 length: 14 residues. Per germline, CDR1 MNHEY and CDR2 SVGAGI. The CDR3 region has the DNA TGTGCCAGCAGTTTGGCTAGCGGAAACAATGAGCAGTTCTTC. Protein sequence: CASSLASGNNEQFF.